A selection of T cell receptor beta chains follows, all from one sample in a study of T-cell reconstitution after alpha-beta-depleted transplantation in children. TCRdb reprocessed the PCR reads via MiXCR and lists one record per CDR3 protein. Of 600,000 to 800,000 distinct CDR3 sequences listed, about 12% are singletons. Material: PBMCs, obtained before TCRalphabeta/CD19-depleted stem cell transplant. The receptor set was obtained from a girl aged 2-9 years with congenital amegakaryocytic thrombocytopenia, due to receive a stem cell transplant. Each CDR3 is given with its conserved first and last residue. Each record gives: D gene, J gene, V gene, CDR3 length, clone size, CDR3 protein, CDR3 DNA. A D gene is named only where the DNA matches it firmly. The size entry is marked missing in some rows and otherwise reads once, few, many or a size class.

d_call: TRBD2; j_call: TRBJ2-7; v_call: TRBV20-1; cdr3_length: 19; clone_size: few; cdr3_aa: CSARDDTSGRASWSYEQYF; cdr3_nt: TGCAGTGCTAGAGATGATACTAGCGGGAGGGCCTCTTGGTCCTACGAGCAGTACTTC
d_call: NA; j_call: TRBJ2-7; v_call: TRBV10-2; cdr3_length: 13; clone_size: NA; cdr3_aa: CASSRQGIYEQYF; cdr3_nt: TGCGCCAGCAGCCGCCAGGGGATCTACGAGCAGTACTTC
d_call: NA; j_call: TRBJ2-5; v_call: TRBV18; cdr3_length: 12; clone_size: many; cdr3_aa: CASSAPEETQYF; cdr3_nt: TGTGCCAGCTCAGCCCCAGAAGAGACCCAGTACTTC
d_call: NA; j_call: TRBJ2-3; v_call: TRBV12-3/TRBV12-4; cdr3_length: 13; clone_size: NA; cdr3_aa: CASSFSTQDTQYF; cdr3_nt: TGTGCCAGCAGTTTTTCGACTCAAGATACGCAGTATTTT
d_call: NA; j_call: TRBJ2-1; v_call: TRBV12-3/TRBV12-4; cdr3_length: 13; clone_size: many; cdr3_aa: CASMLGGNNEQFF; cdr3_nt: TGTGCCAGCATGTTAGGCGGGAACAATGAGCAGTTCTTC
d_call: TRBD1; j_call: TRBJ2-2; v_call: TRBV28; cdr3_length: 15; clone_size: NA; cdr3_aa: CASSLRDRNTGELFF; cdr3_nt: TGTGCCAGCAGTCTCCGGGACAGGAACACCGGGGAGCTGTTTTTT
d_call: NA; j_call: TRBJ2-5; v_call: TRBV5-1; cdr3_length: 15; clone_size: many; cdr3_aa: CASNQGGDSQETQYF; cdr3_nt: TGCGCCAGCAACCAGGGTGGCGACTCCCAAGAGACCCAGTACTTC
d_call: NA; j_call: TRBJ2-5; v_call: TRBV9; cdr3_length: 14; clone_size: NA; cdr3_aa: CASSVAGEGETQYF; cdr3_nt: TGTGCCAGCAGCGTAGCGGGAGAGGGTGAGACCCAGTACTTC
d_call: TRBD1; j_call: TRBJ2-7; v_call: TRBV4-2; cdr3_length: 15; clone_size: many; cdr3_aa: CASSQERTGLYEQYF; cdr3_nt: TGTGCCAGCAGCCAAGAACGGACAGGGTTGTACGAGCAGTACTTC
d_call: NA; j_call: TRBJ2-2; v_call: TRBV12-3/TRBV12-4; cdr3_length: 13; clone_size: many; cdr3_aa: CASSQTTTGELFF; cdr3_nt: TGTGCCAGCAGCCAGACTACCACCGGGGAGCTGTTTTTT
d_call: TRBD1; j_call: TRBJ1-1; v_call: TRBV5-1; cdr3_length: 15; clone_size: many; cdr3_aa: CASSLATGGSTEAFF; cdr3_nt: TGCGCCAGCAGCTTGGCGACAGGGGGAAGCACTGAAGCTTTCTTT
d_call: NA; j_call: TRBJ2-1; v_call: TRBV7-2; cdr3_length: 16; clone_size: many; cdr3_aa: CASSLAPPNVNDEQFF; cdr3_nt: TGTGCCAGCAGCTTAGCGCCCCCTAATGTAAACGATGAGCAGTTCTTC
d_call: NA; j_call: TRBJ2-5; v_call: TRBV7-3; cdr3_length: 15; clone_size: NA; cdr3_aa: CASSLTSASWETQYF; cdr3_nt: TGTGCCAGCAGCTTAACGTCGGCTAGCTGGGAGACCCAGTACTTC
d_call: NA; j_call: TRBJ1-5; v_call: TRBV19; cdr3_length: 13; clone_size: few; cdr3_aa: CASSILENQPQHF; cdr3_nt: TGTGCCAGCTCAATTTTGGAGAATCAGCCCCAGCATTTT
d_call: TRBD2; j_call: TRBJ2-1; v_call: TRBV18; cdr3_length: 15; clone_size: few; cdr3_aa: CASSPTSGSENEQFF; cdr3_nt: TGTGCCAGCTCCCCTACTAGCGGGAGCGAGAATGAGCAGTTCTTC
d_call: NA; j_call: TRBJ1-1; v_call: TRBV5-1; cdr3_length: 13; clone_size: many; cdr3_aa: CASSLSTNTEAFF; cdr3_nt: TGCGCCAGCAGCTTGAGTACAAACACTGAAGCTTTCTTT
d_call: NA; j_call: TRBJ1-1; v_call: TRBV5-1; cdr3_length: 16; clone_size: many; cdr3_aa: CASSLGFQGTDTEAFF; cdr3_nt: TGCGCCAGCAGCTTGGGGTTCCAGGGTACAGACACTGAAGCTTTCTTT
d_call: TRBD2; j_call: TRBJ2-1; v_call: TRBV7-6; cdr3_length: 15; clone_size: NA; cdr3_aa: CASSFVSGTYNEQFF; cdr3_nt: TGTGCCAGCAGCTTTGTGAGCGGGACCTACAATGAGCAGTTCTTC
d_call: NA; j_call: TRBJ1-2; v_call: TRBV6-1; cdr3_length: 14; clone_size: few; cdr3_aa: CASHWGLANYGYTF; cdr3_nt: TGTGCCAGCCACTGGGGCCTAGCTAACTATGGCTACACCTTC
d_call: NA; j_call: TRBJ2-1; v_call: TRBV15; cdr3_length: 10; clone_size: few; cdr3_aa: CATPGDEQFF; cdr3_nt: TGTGCCACCCCCGGCGATGAGCAGTTCTTC
d_call: NA; j_call: TRBJ1-2; v_call: TRBV15; cdr3_length: 13; clone_size: NA; cdr3_aa: CATTAGINYGDTF; cdr3_nt: TGTGCCACCACGGCAGGGATTAACTATGGCGACACCTTC
d_call: NA; j_call: TRBJ2-3; v_call: TRBV5-1; cdr3_length: 15; clone_size: few; cdr3_aa: CASSSTQVGADTQYF; cdr3_nt: TGCGCCAGCAGCTCTACCCAGGTCGGGGCAGATACGCAGTATTTT
d_call: NA; j_call: TRBJ2-7; v_call: TRBV7-8; cdr3_length: 14; clone_size: few; cdr3_aa: CASSLTWASYEQYF; cdr3_nt: TGTGCCAGCAGCTTAACATGGGCTTCCTACGAGCAGTACTTC
d_call: TRBD1; j_call: TRBJ1-3; v_call: TRBV29-1; cdr3_length: 15; clone_size: NA; cdr3_aa: CSVRQQGSPGNTIYF; cdr3_nt: TGCAGCGTCCGTCAACAGGGGAGCCCTGGAAACACCATATATTTT
d_call: TRBD2; j_call: TRBJ2-1; v_call: TRBV10-3; cdr3_length: 12; clone_size: many; cdr3_aa: CAIRALANEQFF; cdr3_nt: TGTGCCATCAGGGCACTAGCGAATGAGCAGTTCTTC
d_call: NA; j_call: TRBJ1-2; v_call: TRBV20-1; cdr3_length: 14; clone_size: many; cdr3_aa: CSARDFGQAYGYTF; cdr3_nt: TGCAGTGCTAGAGATTTTGGTCAGGCATATGGCTACACCTTC
d_call: NA; j_call: TRBJ2-1; v_call: TRBV5-1; cdr3_length: 15; clone_size: NA; cdr3_aa: CASSLSPPPTNEQFF; cdr3_nt: TGCGCCAGCAGCTTGTCCCCACCCCCTACCAATGAGCAGTTCTTC
d_call: NA; j_call: TRBJ1-2; v_call: TRBV27; cdr3_length: 16; clone_size: few; cdr3_aa: CASSFSWETANYGYTF; cdr3_nt: TGTGCCAGCAGTTTCTCATGGGAGACAGCTAACTATGGCTACACCTTC
d_call: NA; j_call: TRBJ2-3; v_call: TRBV7-6; cdr3_length: 18; clone_size: few; cdr3_aa: CASSLAPIGGSRTDTQYF; cdr3_nt: TGTGCCAGCAGCTTGGCCCCGATTGGCGGGTCAAGGACAGATACGCAGTATTTT
d_call: NA; j_call: TRBJ2-3; v_call: TRBV5-1; cdr3_length: 15; clone_size: many; cdr3_aa: CASSRDEPRTDTQYF; cdr3_nt: TGCGCCAGCAGCCGGGATGAGCCCCGCACAGATACGCAGTATTTT
d_call: TRBD2; j_call: TRBJ2-1; v_call: TRBV20-1; cdr3_length: 14; clone_size: many; cdr3_aa: CSAISGSLSDEQFF; cdr3_nt: TGCAGTGCTATAAGCGGGAGCCTCTCCGATGAGCAGTTCTTC
d_call: TRBD1; j_call: TRBJ2-5; v_call: TRBV5-1; cdr3_length: 16; clone_size: NA; cdr3_aa: CASSFWTGGPGETQYF; cdr3_nt: TGCGCCAGCAGCTTTTGGACAGGTGGCCCAGGAGAGACCCAGTACTTC
d_call: NA; j_call: TRBJ2-5; v_call: TRBV4-1; cdr3_length: 15; clone_size: few; cdr3_aa: CASSQNQGWQETQYF; cdr3_nt: TGCGCCAGCAGCCAAAACCAGGGATGGCAAGAGACCCAGTACTTC
d_call: TRBD2; j_call: TRBJ2-1; v_call: TRBV5-1; cdr3_length: 15; clone_size: many; cdr3_aa: CASSLWLAGGNEQFF; cdr3_nt: TGCGCCAGCAGCTTGTGGCTAGCGGGTGGAAATGAGCAGTTCTTC
d_call: NA; j_call: TRBJ2-5; v_call: TRBV12-3/TRBV12-4; cdr3_length: 17; clone_size: NA; cdr3_aa: CASSLRVAGARTETQYF; cdr3_nt: TGTGCCAGCAGTTTAAGGGTGGCTGGGGCGAGGACTGAGACCCAGTACTTC
d_call: NA; j_call: TRBJ2-3; v_call: TRBV5-1; cdr3_length: 16; clone_size: many; cdr3_aa: CASSTVFGGSTDTQYF; cdr3_nt: TGCGCCAGCAGCACCGTTTTTGGGGGAAGCACAGATACGCAGTATTTT
d_call: NA; j_call: TRBJ2-7; v_call: TRBV12-3/TRBV12-4; cdr3_length: 14; clone_size: many; cdr3_aa: CASSPLDSPYEQYF; cdr3_nt: TGTGCCAGCAGTCCCTTGGACAGTCCCTACGAGCAGTACTTC
d_call: NA; j_call: TRBJ1-1; v_call: TRBV6-1; cdr3_length: 15; clone_size: few; cdr3_aa: CASSEGLVARSEAFF; cdr3_nt: TGTGCCAGCAGTGAAGGCCTGGTAGCGAGATCTGAAGCTTTCTTT
d_call: NA; j_call: TRBJ2-2; v_call: TRBV12-3/TRBV12-4; cdr3_length: 14; clone_size: many; cdr3_aa: CASSFLAGAGELFF; cdr3_nt: TGTGCCAGCAGTTTTTTGGCTGGGGCCGGGGAGCTGTTTTTT
d_call: NA; j_call: TRBJ2-2; v_call: TRBV5-1; cdr3_length: 12; clone_size: few; cdr3_aa: CASSLWDGELFF; cdr3_nt: TGCGCCAGCAGCTTGTGGGACGGGGAGCTGTTTTTT
d_call: TRBD1; j_call: TRBJ2-5; v_call: TRBV5-1; cdr3_length: 14; clone_size: NA; cdr3_aa: CASSLGQGLQTQYF; cdr3_nt: TGCGCCAGCAGCTTGGGACAGGGCCTCCAGACCCAGTACTTC
d_call: NA; j_call: TRBJ1-4; v_call: TRBV12-3/TRBV12-4; cdr3_length: 14; clone_size: NA; cdr3_aa: CASRLSGTGEKLFF; cdr3_nt: TGTGCCAGCAGACTCTCCGGGACTGGTGAAAAACTGTTTTTT
d_call: NA; j_call: TRBJ2-7; v_call: TRBV5-1; cdr3_length: 14; clone_size: NA; cdr3_aa: CASSLVTQAYEQYF; cdr3_nt: TGCGCCAGCAGCCTCGTGACTCAAGCCTACGAGCAGTACTTC
d_call: TRBD2; j_call: TRBJ2-1; v_call: TRBV29-1; cdr3_length: 14; clone_size: many; cdr3_aa: CSGGLAGPYNEQFF; cdr3_nt: TGCAGCGGCGGACTAGCGGGACCCTACAATGAGCAGTTCTTC
d_call: TRBD1; j_call: TRBJ2-1; v_call: TRBV20-1; cdr3_length: 14; clone_size: many; cdr3_aa: CSARLATGDNEQFF; cdr3_nt: TGCAGTGCTAGACTGGCGACAGGGGACAATGAGCAGTTCTTC
d_call: NA; j_call: TRBJ2-1; v_call: TRBV5-5; cdr3_length: 14; clone_size: few; cdr3_aa: CASSLAVTDNEQFF; cdr3_nt: TGTGCCAGCAGCTTGGCCGTGACAGATAATGAGCAGTTCTTC
d_call: NA; j_call: TRBJ2-5; v_call: TRBV5-1; cdr3_length: 14; clone_size: NA; cdr3_aa: CASRAVQGQETQYF; cdr3_nt: TGCGCCAGCAGGGCGGTGCAGGGACAAGAGACCCAGTACTTC
d_call: TRBD1; j_call: TRBJ1-2; v_call: TRBV29-1; cdr3_length: 13; clone_size: many; cdr3_aa: CSVEGQGGYGYTF; cdr3_nt: TGCAGCGTTGAGGGACAGGGGGGTTATGGCTACACCTTC
d_call: NA; j_call: TRBJ1-1; v_call: TRBV12-3/TRBV12-4; cdr3_length: 14; clone_size: many; cdr3_aa: CASSLQGINTEAFF; cdr3_nt: TGTGCCAGCAGCCTTCAGGGAATCAACACTGAAGCTTTCTTT
d_call: NA; j_call: TRBJ2-5; v_call: TRBV20-1; cdr3_length: 14; clone_size: NA; cdr3_aa: CSAPPTGRQETQYF; cdr3_nt: TGCAGTGCTCCCCCGACAGGGAGGCAAGAGACCCAGTACTTC
d_call: NA; j_call: TRBJ2-1; v_call: TRBV27; cdr3_length: 15; clone_size: NA; cdr3_aa: CASSRGAGLYNEQFF; cdr3_nt: TGTGCCAGCAGCCGGGGGGCCGGTCTCTACAATGAGCAGTTCTTC
d_call: TRBD2; j_call: TRBJ2-3; v_call: TRBV20-1; cdr3_length: 14; clone_size: many; cdr3_aa: CSAQRGAGTDTQYF; cdr3_nt: TGCAGTGCTCAGCGGGGGGCGGGCACAGATACGCAGTATTTT
d_call: NA; j_call: TRBJ2-3; v_call: TRBV24-1; cdr3_length: 15; clone_size: few; cdr3_aa: CATSNSGTKTDTQYF; cdr3_nt: TGTGCCACCAGCAATTCCGGGACAAAAACAGATACGCAGTATTTT
d_call: NA; j_call: TRBJ2-5; v_call: TRBV7-9; cdr3_length: 15; clone_size: few; cdr3_aa: CASSKKQGLGETQYF; cdr3_nt: TGTGCCAGCAGTAAAAAACAGGGCTTAGGAGAGACCCAGTACTTC
d_call: NA; j_call: TRBJ2-2; v_call: TRBV5-1; cdr3_length: 15; clone_size: many; cdr3_aa: CASSLMNLNTGELFF; cdr3_nt: TGCGCCAGCAGCTTGATGAACTTGAACACCGGGGAGCTGTTTTTT
d_call: TRBD2; j_call: TRBJ2-3; v_call: TRBV27; cdr3_length: 14; clone_size: NA; cdr3_aa: CASKLLAGGVTQYF; cdr3_nt: TGTGCCAGCAAGCTCCTAGCGGGAGGCGTTACGCAGTATTTT
d_call: NA; j_call: TRBJ1-4; v_call: TRBV20-1; cdr3_length: 15; clone_size: many; cdr3_aa: CSARVNSATNEKLFF; cdr3_nt: TGCAGTGCTAGAGTCAACAGTGCAACTAATGAAAAACTGTTTTTT